Below, 23 T cell receptor beta chains from the same sample are listed, as sequenced in a study of T cell responses to AZD1222 COVID-19 vaccine. Sequencing was performed with immunoSEQ multiplex PCR; in TCRdb, only in-frame clones are kept and a portion is missing. In the table there are roughly 150,000 clones, around 94% of which are singletons. The sample in question was peripheral blood, obtained 28 days after the second AZD1222 dose. The receptor source for this set is an adult who received the AZD1222 COVID-19 vaccine.

The chain uses TRBV3-1 (or the pseudogene TRBV3-2) and TRBJ1-1; D gene uncertain. Germline CDR1 is LGHDT and CDR2 is YNNKEL (reference sequence). The CDR3 contains 14 residues. The ends were cut back, 1 base at V and 6 bases at J, with 12 bases in the middle. The CDR3 region is CASSQVGFSAEAFF. In nucleotides, the CDR3 is TGTGCCAGCAGCCAAGTAGGCTTTTCGGCTGAAGCTTTCTTT.

The V call is TRBV7-3, the J call TRBJ1-2; D ambiguous. V was cut by 2 bases and J by 7 bases, with 11 bases left in between. Looked up from germline, CDR1 is SGHTA and CDR2 is FQGTGA. This CDR3 spans 13 amino acids. CDR3 in amino acids: CASSLESNSGYTF. DNA for the CDR3: TGTGCCAGCAGCTTAGAGTCTAACAGTGGCTACACCTTC.

The chain is built from TRBV24-1 and TRBJ2-1; D possibly corresponds to TRBD1 (6 bases). Per germline, CDR1 KGHDR and CDR2 SFDVKD. The CDR3 extends over 13 amino acids. V was pared by 4 bases and J by 8 bases, with 11 bases between. Here the CDR3 DNA reads TGTGCCACCAGTGACCGGACAGAGGATGAGCAGTTCTTC. Amino acids: CATSDRTEDEQFF.

This clone was recorded only once. The chain joins TRBV6-1 to TRBJ2-7; D assignment may be TRBD1 or TRBD2 (5 bases each). There are 14 residues in the CDR3. CDR1 MNHNS and CDR2 SASEGT come from the germline V gene. The V end was cut by 2 bases, the J end by 7 bases, with 15 bases between. The CDR3 sequence is CASSERGDSGEQYF. CDR3 DNA: TGTGCCAGCAGTGAAAGGGGCGACTCGGGAGAGCAGTACTTC.

This clone was seen only a few times. This chain joins TRBV7-2 and TRBJ1-4, with 7 bases matching TRBD1. The V and J ends lost 5 bases and 7 bases, in that order; junction bases with no gene match: 10. CDR1 is SGHTA, CDR2 FQGNSA, per germline. The CDR3 contains 15 residues. CDR3: CASSKGGAGGEKLFF. CDR3 sequence (DNA): TGTGCCAGCAGCAAGGGAGGCGCAGGGGGTGAAAAACTGTTTTTT.

CDR3 sequence (DNA): TGTGCCAGCAGCTCAGGACTGACTGAAGCTTTCTTT. Translating gives CASSSGLTEAFF. This rearrangement joins TRBV11-2 to TRBJ1-1; D ambiguous. Trimming left V 4 bases short and J 5 bases short, with 8 bases between. The germline V gene encodes CDR1 SGHAT and CDR2 FQNNGV. CDR3 length: 12 residues.

The chain links TRBV13 to TRBJ2-7, with D hard to call. Germline-derived CDR1 and CDR2 are PRHDT and FYEKMQ (reference sequence). The CDR3 covers 15 residues. V lost 0 bases and J lost 2, with 11 bases in between. The CDR3 protein is CASSLGFASPYEQYF. The CDR3 DNA reads as TGTGCCAGCAGCTTAGGCTTTGCGAGTCCCTACGAGCAGTACTTC.

The chain is built from TRBV29-1 and TRBJ1-5, with D possibly TRBD1 on 6 matching bases. The CDR3 contains 14 residues. V was trimmed by 6 bases and J by 7 bases, leaving 19 bases between them. Per germline, CDR1 SQVTM and CDR2 ANQGSEA. CDR3 coding DNA: TGCAGCGTCCAGAAGGGGGGCGCAGGGCAGCCCCAGCATTTT. It yields the protein CSVQKGGAGQPQHF.

The chain couples TRBV24-1 to TRBJ2-1; D remains ambiguous. Germline-derived CDR1 and CDR2 are KGHDR and SFDVKD. The CDR3 consists of 15 residues. V lost 9 bases and J 0 bases, leaving 14 bases between the germline ends. This CDR3 reads CATSKSWGSYNEQFF. The CDR3 DNA reads TGTGCCACCTCTAAGTCTTGGGGCTCCTACAATGAGCAGTTCTTC.

This sequence joins TRBV5-8 and TRBJ2-1; 9 bases match TRBD1. This CDR3 has 15 amino acids. Germline V gene data show CDR1 as SGHTS and CDR2 as YDEGEE. With V trimmed by 3 bases and J by 4 bases, 5 bases remained unmatched. The DNA for the CDR3 is TGTGCCAGCAGCTCCGGGACAGGGATATACAATGAGCAGTTCTTC. Translated, it gives CASSSGTGIYNEQFF. Complete variable domain (other parts from reference TRBV5-8 and TRBJ2-1): EAGVTQSPTHLIKTRGQQATLRCSPISGHTSVYWYQQALGLGLQFLLWYDEGEERNRGNFPPRFSGRQFPNYSSELNVNALELEDSALYLCASSSGTGIYNEQFFGPGTRLTVL.

J is TRBJ2-3 and V is TRBV5-1; the match to TRBD2 covers 9 bases. V gave up 6 bases and J gave up 5 bases; unmatched junction bases: 7. The CDR3 length is 14 residues. Looked up from germline, CDR1 is SGHRS and CDR2 is YFSETQ. CDR3 in amino acids: CASTREREEDTQYF. CDR3 nucleotides: TGCGCCAGCACAAGAGAGCGGGAGGAAGATACGCAGTATTTT.

J is TRBJ2-7 and V is TRBV7-9, with 9 bases identical to TRBD1. V gave up 4 bases and J gave up 2 bases; unmatched junction bases: 6. Germline CDR1 SEHNR, CDR2 FQNEAQ (reference sequence). The CDR3 spans 15 residues. The CDR3 sequence: CASSSTGTGTYEQYF. The CDR3 DNA is TGTGCCAGCAGCTCTACCGGGACAGGGACCTACGAGCAGTACTTC.

V is TRBV28 and J is TRBJ1-2, with D possibly being TRBD1 (6 bases). CDR1 is MDHEN and CDR2 is SYDVKM in the germline V gene. CDR3 size: 13 residues. Trimming cost V 6 bases and J 6 bases, with 14 bases left between them. CDR3 DNA sequence: TGTGCCAGCAGCAGTCAGGGGCTAGATGGCTACACCTTC. Translated, it gives CASSSQGLDGYTF.

The chain uses TRBV3-1 (or the pseudogene TRBV3-2) and TRBJ1-5; no firm D call. Germline lookup yields CDR1 LGHDT and CDR2 YNNKEL (reference sequence). V lost 3 bases to trimming and J lost 0 bases, with 6 bases between them. CDR3 length: 14 residues. CDR3 in amino acids: CASSQSDSNQPQHF. The CDR3 region has the DNA TGTGCCAGCAGCCAGAGTGATAGCAATCAGCCCCAGCATTTT.

The chain is built from TRBV7-2 and TRBJ2-7, with 7 nucleotides matching TRBD1. In germline, CDR1 is SGHTA, CDR2 FQGNSA. The CDR3 sequence is 15 residues long. Trimming cost V 0 bases and J 4 bases; bases outside gene matches: 6. The CDR3 loop reads CASSLARQGVYEQYF. CDR3 bases: TGTGCCAGCAGCTTAGCGAGGCAGGGGGTTTACGAGCAGTACTTC.

The V gene is TRBV27, the J gene TRBJ2-7, with 12 bases lining up with TRBD2. The V gene end was trimmed by 5 bases and the J gene end by 2 bases; junction bases not matched to a gene: 16. The CDR3 covers 19 residues. Germline V gene lookup returns CDR1 MNHEY and CDR2 SMNVEV (reference sequence). The CDR3 is CASSQRLPSSGRAPYEQYF. The CDR3 bases are TGTGCCAGCAGTCAGCGTCTGCCTTCTAGCGGGAGGGCCCCCTACGAGCAGTACTTC.

This clone was recorded a few times. This rearrangement joins TRBV28 to TRBJ1-2, with D uncertain. Germline lookup yields CDR1 MDHEN and CDR2 SYDVKM. Trimming took off 6 bases at V and 7 bases at J, with 21 bases between the two ends. The CDR3 is 15 amino acids. The CDR3 sequence: CASRGPSVAVGGYTF. CDR3 nucleotides: TGTGCCAGCAGGGGCCCAAGCGTGGCGGTTGGTGGCTACACCTTC.

V gene TRBV23-1 combines with J gene TRBJ2-7; TRBD2 matches at 8 bases. TRBV23-1 is filed as an ORF, its function uncertain. V lost 3 bases, J lost 6 bases, and 10 bases stayed unmatched. The CDR3 runs 15 residues. For the CDR3, the DNA is TGCGCCAGCAGTCATCCTCCGGGAGGGCCTCCCGAGCAGTACTTC. Residues: CASSHPPGGPPEQYF.

The gene calls are TRBV5-6 and TRBJ1-4; no definite D call. Trimming pared 2 bases from V and 7 bases from J, leaving 15 bases between. Germline-derived CDR1 and CDR2 are SGHDT and YYEEEE. This CDR3 comprises 15 residues. CDR3: CASSFIGFGGEKLFF. The CDR3 DNA is TGTGCCAGCAGCTTTATTGGGTTCGGCGGTGAAAAACTGTTTTTT. Filled out from reference TRBV5-6 and TRBJ1-4, the complete variable domain reads DAGVTQSPTHLIKTRGQQVTLRCSPKSGHDTVSWYQQALGQGPQFIFQYYEEEERQRGNFPDRFSGHQFPNYSSELNVNALLLGDSALYLCASSFIGFGGEKLFFGSGTQLSVL.

The gene calls are TRBV10-2 and TRBJ2-7, with 10 bases fitting TRBD2. The CDR3 is 15 residues long. J lost 3 bases, V lost 10 bases, and 12 bases had no gene match. The germline CDR1 and CDR2 sequences are WSHSY and SAAADI. CDR3 residues: CATKVESGGGYEQYF. DNA of the CDR3: TGCGCCACCAAGGTTGAGAGCGGGGGGGGCTACGAGCAGTACTTC.

The chain employs TRBV13 and TRBJ2-1; D remains ambiguous. The ends were cut back, 3 bases at V and 0 bases at J, with 18 bases in the middle. CDR1 and CDR2 (germline): PRHDT, FYEKMQ (reference sequence). This CDR3 spans 18 amino acids. CDR3 sequence reads: CASSFLGPLQSSYNEQFF. CDR3 coding DNA: TGTGCCAGCAGCTTCCTTGGACCGTTGCAGAGCTCCTACAATGAGCAGTTCTTC.

The chain is built from TRBV30 and TRBJ1-4; D remains ambiguous. Germline V gene lookup returns CDR1 GTSNPN and CDR2 SVGIG (reference sequence). The length of the CDR3 is 16 residues. The V and J ends lost 4 bases and 0 bases respectively, with 15 bases between them. The CDR3 reads CAWKGRMFATNEKLFF. The DNA for the CDR3 is TGTGCCTGGAAAGGCAGGATGTTTGCAACTAATGAAAAACTGTTTTTT.

This chain connects TRBV18 to TRBJ2-1; tentative D call: TRBD2 (6 bases). Trimming stripped 1 base from V and 4 bases from J, with 11 bases between. The CDR3 spans 15 residues. Germline V gene lookup returns CDR1 KGHSH and CDR2 LQKENI. This chain's CDR3 is CASSPRDFLYNEQFF. As DNA, the CDR3 is TGTGCCAGCTCACCACGGGACTTTTTGTACAATGAGCAGTTCTTC.